These 14 T cell receptor beta chains originate from one sample sequenced in a study of cytomegalovirus exposure and HLA in healthy donors. 13 Jbeta primers and 60 Vbeta primers were used for the PCR. Sequencing used immunoSEQ multiplex PCR; TCRdb keeps in-frame clones, though not all of them. The sample records around 71,000 clones, roughly two thirds being singletons. The sample comprised PBMCs. The source is a male donor in good health and CMV-seropositive.

Note on this clone: Likely a read error: the CDR3 ends without its conserved phenylalanine or tryptophan. The gene calls are TRBV9 and TRBJ1-1, with a tentative D call TRBD1 (5 bases). The CDR3 sequence is 14 residues long. Germline CDR1 SGDLS, CDR2 YYNGEE. V was cut by 0 bases and J by 5 bases, with 11 bases left in between. The CDR3 DNA sequence: TGTGCCAGCAGCGTAGTTTGGGACTTTACTGAAGCTTTCCTT. Protein sequence: CASSVVWDFTEAFL.

J is TRBJ2-7 and V is TRBV14; 15 bases are a match to TRBD2. This CDR3 has 15 residues. Looked up from germline, CDR1 is SGHDN and CDR2 is FVKESK. Trimming at V came to 4 bases and at J to 3 bases, leaving 1 base not matched to a gene. CDR3 DNA: TGTGCCAGCAGCCTGGGACTAGCGGGGGGCTACGAGCAGTACTTC. This encodes CASSLGLAGGYEQYF.

V and J are TRBV5-6 and TRBJ2-7, with D unclear. The ends were cut back, 2 bases at V and 4 bases at J, with 16 bases in the middle. Germline CDR1 reads SGHDT; CDR2 reads YYEEEE. CDR3 length: 15 amino acids. CDR3 amino acids: CASSFLPTPKYEQYF. The CDR3 DNA follows: TGTGCCAGCAGCTTCCTCCCGACACCAAAATACGAGCAGTACTTC.

This clone has only one observation. The CDR3 DNA follows: TGTGCCAGCAGCCGGGGGGCAGGGGGCACAGATACGCAGTATTTT. Protein sequence: CASSRGAGGTDTQYF. J is TRBJ2-3 and V is TRBV7-9; possible D gene TRBD2, 7 bases. This CDR3 contains 15 residues. Germline V gene sequence: CDR1 SEHNR, CDR2 FQNEAQ (reference sequence). Trimming removed 5 bases from V and 1 base from J, with 13 bases in between.

This rearrangement joins TRBV5-1 to TRBJ1-5; maybe TRBD1 (6 bases). The CDR3 length is 14 residues. CDR1 and CDR2 from the germline V gene are SGHRS and YFSETQ. With 4 bases removed from V and 0 bases from J, the gap between germline ends came to 8 bases. CDR3 region: CASSQGLSNQPQHF. CDR3 in DNA: TGCGCCAGCAGCCAGGGGCTTAGCAATCAGCCCCAGCATTTT.

This clone was found once. The rearrangement uses TRBV18 and TRBJ2-3; 14 positions agree with TRBD2. The V segment lost 2 bases and the J segment 4 bases; nucleotides outside the gene matches: 8. The V gene's germline CDR1 is KGHSH and CDR2 LQKENI. The CDR3 extends over 18 amino acids. The CDR3 nucleotides read TGTGCCAGCTCACCAAGGGGACTAGCGGGAGACGGCGCAGATACGCAGTATTTT. Translating it yields CASSPRGLAGDGADTQYF. Full variable domain (rest looked up from reference TRBV18 and TRBJ2-3): NAGVMQNPRHLVRRRGQEARLRCSPMKGHSHVYWYRQLPEEGLKFMVYLQKENIIDESGMPKERFSAEFPKEGPSILRIQQVVRGDSAAYFCASSPRGLAGDGADTQYFGPGTRLTVL.

This chain joins TRBV7-2 and TRBJ1-5, with 7 bases matching TRBD1. Looked up from germline, CDR1 is SGHTA and CDR2 is FQGNSA. The CDR3 covers 15 residues. With V trimmed by 5 bases and J by 2 bases, 6 bases remained unmatched. CDR3 nucleotides: TGTGCCAGCAGCCCCCGGGACAGCGGCAATCAGCCCCAGCATTTT. Residues: CASSPRDSGNQPQHF.

This chain joins TRBV6-1 and TRBJ2-7, with TRBD1 as a possible D gene (6 bases). This CDR3 contains 14 residues. V dropped 5 bases and J dropped 5 bases, with 16 bases sitting between them. The germline V gene encodes CDR1 MNHNS and CDR2 SASEGT. CDR3 DNA: TGTGCCAGCAGTAAACAGGGTAGGTTCGACGAGCAGTACTTC. The encoded protein is CASSKQGRFDEQYF.

This clone was counted a single time. This chain uses TRBV7-2 with TRBJ1-2, with D hard to call. This CDR3 has 16 residues. Trimming cost V 1 base and J 2 bases, with 14 bases left between them. Germline CDR1 SGHTA, CDR2 FQGNSA. The CDR3 DNA reads TGTGCCAGCAGCTTAGGCCTTAGTAGCGTAAACTATGGCTACACCTTC. Translation gives CASSLGLSSVNYGYTF.

This clone was seen a few times. The chain is built from TRBV4-1 and TRBJ1-1; possible D gene TRBD1, 5 bases. V shed 6 bases and J shed 5 bases, with 13 bases lying between them. Germline V lookup: CDR1 MGHRA, CDR2 YSYEKL. The CDR3 is made up of 13 amino acids. The CDR3 loop is CASRHTRGTEAFF. As DNA, the CDR3 is TGCGCCAGCAGACACACCCGGGGGACTGAAGCTTTCTTT.

The chain joins TRBV30 to TRBJ2-5, with 9 bases matching TRBD1. Germline CDR1 reads GTSNPN; CDR2 reads SVGIG (reference sequence). CDR3 length equals 15 residues. J lost 2 bases, V lost 2 bases, and 6 bases had no gene match. The CDR3 loop reads CAWSFGQGPQETQYF. Written as DNA, the CDR3 is TGTGCCTGGAGTTTTGGACAGGGGCCGCAAGAGACCCAGTACTTC.

The chain combines TRBV5-6 with TRBJ2-3; D remains ambiguous. Trimming left V 0 bases short and J 1 base short, with 3 bases between. Germline-derived CDR1 and CDR2 are SGHDT and YYEEEE. This CDR3 is built from 13 residues. The CDR3 nucleotides are TGTGCCAGCAGCTTGGTCGGCACAGATACGCAGTATTTT. Translating it yields CASSLVGTDTQYF.

The table lists this clone with a few counts. The CDR3 loop is CASSSRDRQYNEQFF. The CDR3 region has the DNA TGTGCCAGCAGTTCCCGGGACAGGCAATACAATGAGCAGTTCTTC. This sequence joins TRBV6-6 and TRBJ2-1, with 8 bases matching TRBD1. Trimming at V came to 4 bases and at J to 4 bases, leaving 6 bases not matched to a gene. The CDR3 covers 15 residues. The germline V gene encodes CDR1 MNHNY and CDR2 SVGAGI (reference sequence).

This clone has just a few counts. The chain employs TRBV10-2 and TRBJ2-7; possibly TRBD2 for D (5 bases). Trimming removed 6 bases at V and 3 bases at J, with 9 bases between. The CDR3 spans 12 residues. Germline CDR1 reads WSHSY; CDR2 reads SAAADI. The CDR3, as DNA: TGCGCCAGCAGCGCGGCGGGCTACGAGCAGTACTTC. This translates into CASSAAGYEQYF.